The sequence of this T cell receptor beta chain was determined in a study of blood T cell repertoires in COVID-19 (dated by TCRdb to the early 2020s). For the wider study: The collaborator samples originated in the United States, Italy and Spain and spanned the acute and convalescent phases of COVID-19. The prospective study material was composed of cDNA or gDNA derived from T cells, B-cell-depleted T cells, or PBMCs. Deeply sampled blood TCRbeta repertoires from subjects exposed to, actively infected with, or recovered from COVID-19 were included in the dataset. The repertoires were released in a freely available public database meant as a resource for research on the immune response to SARS-CoV-2. The samples were drawn from the first 160 participants of the ongoing ImmuneRACE study and from more than 1,000 subjects provided by 6 global collaborators. Sample metadata almost always included a de-identified subject ID, COVID-19 status, age in years and sex. Where available, HLA class I and class II types were taken from metadata supplied by the sample provider and were not determined by assay-based typing.

Trimming at the junction amounts to 5 bases on V and 8 bases on J, and the germline ends lie 8 bases apart. The CDR3 spans 12 residues, from the cysteine through the phenylalanine. Of all the DNA, just the CDR3 is kept, 36 bases in frame from base 1. CDR1 and CDR2, looked up from the germline V gene, are SGHRS and YFSETQ. Notes on this clone: Its antigen target is currently unknown. Nothing much larger sits one base from this clone, and base qualities are not available.

Findings and caveats that apply to the study as a whole: Clinical and demographic metadata were provided uncurated, with the amount varying by source and participant.

The immunoSEQ Assay, a bias-controlled multiplex PCR, was used to amplify TCRbeta CDR3 regions from genomic DNA. As for the authors' bioinformatics: The number of nucleated cells in each sample was estimated by amplification of reference gene primers within the assay. Sequence reads were collapsed and filtered to measure the absolute abundance of every unique TCRbeta CDR3 rearrangement. For each sample, productive Simpson clonality was calculated by taking the square root of Simpson's diversity index across productive rearrangements. Not all clones reach the TCRdb copy of this immuneACCESS table, which keeps in-frame sequences only. Checked studies attribute under half of the gap to unresolved V genes and leave the rest unexplained. That table is the source of V, J and clone size, and D and trimming were worked out from the DNA. This sample lists some 120,000 clones; 75% to 85% were detected once. Roughly 7.9% of the sample goes to the ten largest clones.

Each collaborating institution followed its own protocols to collect whole blood in K2EDTA tubes. Collaborator samples were shipped for TCRbeta analysis as frozen whole blood, isolated PBMCs, or DNA extracted from either sample type. The material sequenced was peripheral blood. This TCR was sampled from a man in his 70s with acute or convalescent COVID-19. The chain was built from TRBV5-1 and TRBJ1-6, with the D gene not confidently named. The CDR3 region has the sequence CASRTTHSPLHF. The bases are TGCGCCAGCAGGACTACCCATTCACCCCTCCACTTT.